The next 27 T cell receptor beta chains were all read from a single sample in a study of T cell responses to AZD1222 COVID-19 vaccine (dated by TCRdb to about 2021). The time point tag for this specimen amounts to: baseline before first vaccination. Libraries were prepared through the immunoSEQ multiplex PCR assay. Not all clones reach the TCRdb copy of this immuneACCESS table, which keeps in-frame sequences only. Checked studies attribute under half of the gap to unresolved V genes and leave the rest unexplained. The sample includes about 30,000 clones, with approximately 91% observed a single time. The top ten clones comprise under 60% of the sample. Material: peripheral blood, obtained on day 0 of AZD1222 vaccination. The receptors were sampled from an adult in good health.

The chain links TRBV2 to TRBJ1-5; no clear D gene. This CDR3 comprises 13 residues. V shed 7 bases and J shed 7 bases, with 14 bases lying between them. Germline V CDR1 and CDR2: SNHLY, FYNNEI. CDR3 loop: CASTEVGRQPQHF. The CDR3 nucleotides are TGTGCCAGCACGGAGGTAGGGCGACAGCCCCAGCATTTT. The variable domain in full, with the rest retrieved from reference TRBV2 and TRBJ1-5, is EPEVTQTPSHQVTQMGQEVILRCVPISNHLYFYWYRQILGQKVEFLVSFYNNEISEKSEIFDDQFSVERPDGSNFTLKIRSTKLEDSAMYFCASTEVGRQPQHFGDGTRLSIL.

The rearrangement links TRBV29-1 to TRBJ2-3, with no clear D. The V and J ends lost 3 bases and 2 bases respectively, with 15 bases between them. CDR3 size: 15 residues. Germline CDR1 SQVTM, CDR2 ANQGSEA. CDR3 sequence (DNA): TGCAGCGTTGATTATTTGGGTGGGGTCACAGATACGCAGTATTTT. Protein product: CSVDYLGGVTDTQYF.

The chain uses TRBV6-1 and TRBJ1-5; D call uncertain. The CDR3 extends over 14 amino acids. Trimming took off 3 bases at V and 0 bases at J, with 6 bases between the two ends. Germline V gene sequence: CDR1 MNHNS, CDR2 SASEGT. CDR3 nucleotides: TGTGCCAGCAGTGATGGCTATAGCAATCAGCCCCAGCATTTT. Translation gives CASSDGYSNQPQHF.

The chain carries TRBV6-5 and TRBJ2-7, with 9 bases fitting TRBD2. J gave up 5 bases and V 0 bases, and 5 bases lay outside the gene matches. Germline values: CDR1 MNHEY, CDR2 SVGAGI. The CDR3 is 15 residues long. The CDR3 DNA follows: TGTGCCAGCAGTTACTCCGGACTAGCGACTGACGAGCAGTACTTC. This translates into CASSYSGLATDEQYF.

The rearrangement joins TRBV10-3 to TRBJ1-2; D not resolved. Deletions cut 3 bases from V and 2 bases from J, with 7 bases between. The CDR3 length is 13 residues. The germline V gene has CDR1 ENHRY and CDR2 SYGVKD. CDR3 sequence reads: CAISDNRNYGYTF. The CDR3 region has the DNA TGTGCCATCAGTGACAATCGAAACTATGGCTACACCTTC.

The chain has TRBV21-1 and TRBJ1-6. TRBV21-1 constitutes a pseudogene. The CDR3 has 14 amino acids. The CDR3 DNA reads TGTGCCAGCGGCGTTGGCGGACGGAATTCACCCCTCCACTTT. Protein product: CASGVGGRNSPLHF.

The chain carries TRBV18 and TRBJ1-5; tentatively, D is TRBD1 (5 bases). V was trimmed by 3 bases and J by 7 bases, leaving 13 bases between them. This CDR3 comprises 14 residues. The V gene's germline CDR1 is KGHSH and CDR2 LQKENI. CDR3 bases: TGTGCCAGCTCACCCTCCGACCAGGGACAGCCCCAGCATTTT. This sequence encodes CASSPSDQGQPQHF.

V is TRBV30 and J is TRBJ2-3; D uncertain. CDR1 and CDR2 (germline): GTSNPN, SVGIG (reference sequence). V lost 4 bases and J lost 5, with 10 bases in between. The CDR3 has 12 amino acids. The DNA for the CDR3 is TGTGCCTGGACCAAGGACGTAGATACGCAGTATTTT. Translation gives CAWTKDVDTQYF.

The chain couples TRBV12-5 to TRBJ2-3; D is unclear. Germline CDR1 is LGHNT and CDR2 is FRNRAP. The CDR3 extends over 14 amino acids. The ends were cut back, 7 bases at V and 2 bases at J, with 13 bases in the middle. The CDR3 here is CASAPGVLTDTQYF. DNA of the CDR3: TGTGCTAGTGCACCTGGGGTCCTCACAGATACGCAGTATTTT.

V usage is TRBV6-1 and J usage is TRBJ1-2, with a tentative D call TRBD1 (6 bases). V was cut by 2 bases and J by 4 bases, with 11 bases left in between. CDR1 and CDR2 (germline): MNHNS, SASEGT. The CDR3 contains 14 residues. CDR3 nucleotides: TGTGCCAGCAGTGAAACAGGGCAGGGCTATGGCTACACCTTC. Encoded protein: CASSETGQGYGYTF.

The V call is TRBV2, the J call TRBJ1-4, with TRBD1 identical over 7 bases. The CDR3 spans 15 residues. V lost 6 bases to trimming and J lost 3 bases; unmatched junction nucleotides: 7. Looked up from germline, CDR1 is SNHLY and CDR2 is FYNNEI. CDR3 in amino acids: CASRETGTANEKLFF. In DNA, the CDR3 is TGTGCCAGCAGAGAGACCGGGACAGCTAATGAAAAACTGTTTTTT.

This clone showed up just once. J is TRBJ1-1 and V is TRBV10-1; D call uncertain. V shed 4 bases and J shed 6 bases, with 6 bases lying between them. Germline CDR1 is WNHNN and CDR2 is SYGVQD (reference sequence). This CDR3 has 11 amino acids. CDR3 nucleotides: TGCGCCAGCAGTGGGGCGGCTGAAGCTTTCTTT. It codes for CASSGAAEAFF.

The chain has TRBV4-3 and TRBJ1-2, with a weak D call TRBD1 (6 bases). Trimming left V 1 base short and J 4 bases short, with 10 bases between. Germline CDR1 reads LGHNA; CDR2 reads YSLEER. The CDR3 spans 14 residues. The DNA for the CDR3 is TGCGCCAGCAGCCAAGGGACAGTTCTCTATGGCTACACCTTC. It specifies CASSQGTVLYGYTF.

The V gene is TRBV6-4, the J gene TRBJ2-1, with 9 bases identical to TRBD1. CDR1 is MRHNA and CDR2 is SNTAGT in the germline V gene. This CDR3 region has 15 residues. After removal of 5 bases from V and 3 bases from J, the junction contained 5 bases not matched to a gene. The CDR3: CASSRDRVSYNEQFF. The DNA of the CDR3 is TGTGCCAGCAGTCGGGACAGGGTCAGCTACAATGAGCAGTTCTTC.

J is TRBJ1-4 and V is TRBV9; D remains ambiguous. The ends were cut back, 0 bases at V and 3 bases at J, with 3 bases in the middle. Germline V CDR1 and CDR2: SGDLS, YYNGEE. The CDR3 runs to 13 residues. CDR3 in amino acids: CASSVVPNEKLFF. The CDR3 DNA follows: TGTGCCAGCAGCGTAGTTCCTAATGAAAAACTGTTTTTT.

The chain employs TRBV19 and TRBJ1-2; D call uncertain. Germline V gives CDR1 LNHDA, CDR2 SQIVND (reference sequence). The CDR3 covers 13 residues. V was trimmed by 2 bases and J by 6 bases, leaving 10 bases between them. In nucleotides, the CDR3 is TGTGCCAGTAGTATAAGCCTGCTCGATGGCTACACCTTC. This translates into CASSISLLDGYTF.

The chain employs TRBV5-1 and TRBJ1-3; no firm D call. This CDR3 contains 16 residues. Germline CDR1 reads SGHRS; CDR2 reads YFSETQ. Trimming removed 0 bases at V and 0 bases at J, with 10 bases between. Here the CDR3 reads CASSLGVQLSGNTIYF. As DNA, the CDR3 is TGCGCCAGCAGCTTGGGAGTACAGCTCTCTGGAAACACCATATATTTT.

The chain joins TRBV9 to TRBJ1-3; D not certain. Germline lookup yields CDR1 SGDLS and CDR2 YYNGEE. The CDR3 totals 16 residues. V was cut by 0 bases and J by 0 bases, with 10 bases left in between. CDR3 nucleotide sequence: TGTGCCAGCAGCGTAGGGAGTGCGTCCTCTGGAAACACCATATATTTT. Protein product: CASSVGSASSGNTIYF.

The chain couples TRBV6-1 to TRBJ1-5; D ambiguous. The CDR3 length is 13 residues. Trimming took 1 base from V and 5 from J, leaving 6 bases between them. From germline, CDR1 is MNHNS and CDR2 SASEGT. Written as DNA, the CDR3 is TGTGCCAGCAGTGAAGATAGGGATCAGCCCCAGCATTTT. Residues: CASSEDRDQPQHF.

This clone was seen a handful of times. This rearrangement joins TRBV3-1 (or the pseudogene TRBV3-2) to TRBJ2-1, with 12 bases that match TRBD2. This CDR3 spans 16 amino acids. V trimming: 4 bases; J trimming: 8 bases; junction bases outside the gene matches: 9. The germline V gene has CDR1 LGHDT and CDR2 YNNKEL (reference sequence). This CDR3 reads CASSPSLAGGRDEQFF. The DNA for the CDR3 is TGTGCCAGCAGCCCATCCCTAGCGGGGGGGCGTGATGAGCAGTTCTTC.

The chain joins TRBV12-3 or TRBV12-4 to TRBJ1-3; no firm D call. V was trimmed by 4 bases and J by 0 bases, leaving 4 bases between them. The length of the CDR3 is 13 residues. CDR3 in amino acids: CASSSGSGNTIYF. The DNA for the CDR3 is TGTGCCAGCAGTTCTGGCTCTGGAAACACCATATATTTT.

The chain is built from TRBV5-6 and TRBJ2-1, with no clear D. The V gene's germline CDR1 is SGHDT and CDR2 YYEEEE. The CDR3 consists of 11 residues. The V and J ends lost 2 bases and 10 bases respectively, with 7 bases between them. In DNA, the CDR3 is TGTGCCAGCAGCTTAATCAGCGAGCAGTTCTTC. The encoded protein is CASSLISEQFF.

V is TRBV14 and J is TRBJ1-4; maybe TRBD1 (5 bases). V lost 1 base, J lost 10 bases, and 16 bases lay in between. Germline V gene data show CDR1 as SGHDN and CDR2 as FVKESK. The CDR3 sequence is 15 residues long. The CDR3 nucleotides read TGTGCCAGCAGCCAAGTTCAGGGAAAGGTCGGAAAACTGTTTTTT. As protein: CASSQVQGKVGKLFF.

In its sample, this clone was seen once. The chain is built from TRBV19 and TRBJ1-2; D is unclear. The germline CDR1 and CDR2 sequences are LNHDA and SQIVND (reference sequence). V was shortened by 5 bases and J by 8 bases, with 18 bases between the two germline ends. This CDR3 is built from 14 residues. CDR3 region: CASSSWTGSGGYTF. The DNA of the CDR3 is TGTGCCAGTAGTTCATGGACCGGGTCTGGAGGCTACACCTTC. Full variable domain (remainder filled in from reference TRBV19 and TRBJ1-2): DGGITQSPKYLFRKEGQNVTLSCEQNLNHDAMYWYRQDPGQGLRLIYYSQIVNDFQKGDIAEGYSVSREKKESFPLTVTSAQKNPTAFYLCASSSWTGSGGYTFGSGTRLTVV.

This chain uses TRBV9 with TRBJ1-5, with D possibly matching TRBD1 (6 bases). V was clipped by 2 bases and J by 6 bases, with 12 bases between them. Germline V CDR1 and CDR2: SGDLS, YYNGEE. The CDR3 is made up of 14 amino acids. This CDR3 is CASSVTGSSQPQHF. DNA of the CDR3: TGTGCCAGCAGCGTTACAGGGTCTTCTCAGCCCCAGCATTTT.

The chain recombines TRBV9 with TRBJ1-6; 7 positions agree with TRBD1. This CDR3 has 16 amino acids. Germline lookup yields CDR1 SGDLS and CDR2 YYNGEE. V dropped 4 bases and J dropped 5; count of bases not matched to a gene: 9. The CDR3 sequence: CASSRGTGTDNSPLHF. The CDR3 bases are TGTGCCAGCAGCAGGGGGACCGGGACAGATAATTCACCCCTCCACTTT. The whole variable domain, remainder taken from reference TRBV9 and TRBJ1-6, is DSGVTQTPKHLITATGQRVTLRCSPRSGDLSVYWYQQSLDQGLQFLIQYYNGEERAKGNILERFSAQQFPDLHSELNLSSLELGDSALYFCASSRGTGTDNSPLHFGNGTRLTVT.

This chain connects TRBV4-3 to TRBJ2-1; 12 bases are shared with TRBD2. The CDR3 runs to 15 residues. Germline values: CDR1 LGHNA, CDR2 YSLEER. Germline trimming cut 4 bases from V and 7 bases from J; bases unmatched to any gene: 5. The DNA of the CDR3 is TGCGCCAGCAGCCCGTCTAGCGGGGGGGCGAATGAGCAGTTCTTC. This gives the protein CASSPSSGGANEQFF.